This TCR beta chain was identified during a study of blood T cells in healthy people across ages. The CDR3 loop spans 15 amino acids. Germline lookup yields CDR1 SEHNR and CDR2 FQNEAQ (reference sequence). Trimming took 5 bases from V and 4 from J; bases not matched to a gene: 5. This clonotype has ten or more counts. Each sample provided at least 6 micrograms of extracted total RNA. With a J-beta primer mix and a sample-barcoded 5' primer, a second PCR ran roughly 6 to 12 cycles. Each CDR3 protein gets one entry after TCRdb re-called the 5' RACE reads with MiXCR. Of 1.5 million to 2 million distinct CDR3 sequences listed, roughly 27% are singletons.

Sequencing was carried out using blood. The clonotype comes from a woman aged 25 to 39 in good health. This chain connects TRBV7-9 to TRBJ2-5, with 12 bases matching TRBD2. The CDR3 is CASSPSGGATETQYF. CDR3 nucleotide sequence: TGTGCCAGCAGCCCTAGCGGGGGGGCAACAGAGACCCAGTACTTC.